The present TCR beta chain was sequenced within a study of neurological immune-mediated disorders. The unsorted libraries had their origin in 2 million PBMCs stored at -80 C. This CDR3 spans 12 amino acids. CDR1 and CDR2 from the germline V gene are MGHRA and YSYEKL. One entry per CDR3 protein results from TCRdb running MiXCR on the 5' RACE reads. The table lists approximately 52,000 distinct CDR3 sequences, approximately 3.3% of them singletons, with approximately 6.3% in the top ten. This clonotype was counted at least ten times. Germline and junction disagree at one end, which may indicate a read error.

This sequence was found in a middle-aged man with multiple sclerosis. The chain uses TRBV4-1 and TRBJ2-7; D not resolved. Sequencing used PBMCs. The CDR3: CASSQEIGPRNF. The CDR3 nucleotides are TGCGCCAGCAGCCAAGAGATTGGACCCCGGAACTTC.